This TCR beta chain is drawn from a study of OX40 agonist ivuxolimab in advanced cancers. CDR1 is SGHDN and CDR2 is FVKESK in the germline V gene. Trimming pared 0 bases from V and 8 bases from J, leaving 5 bases between. CDR3 size: 12 residues. Some clones are missing from TCRdb's copy, which holds only in-frame ones; the method was immunoSEQ multiplex PCR. The table lists 77,000 or so clones, around 85% of them singletons, with roughly 2.1% in the top ten. The chain couples TRBV14 to TRBJ2-4, with D unclear. Sequences were derived from CD4+ or CD8+ T cells sorted from blood, sampled in a trial of the OX40 agonist ivuxolimab. This receptor was taken from an adult with an advanced solid tumor such as melanoma, head and neck, liver or kidney cancer. The DNA of the CDR3 is TGTGCCAGCAGCCAAGATGCCCACATTCAGTACTTC. Translation: CASSQDAHIQYF.